The 10 T cell receptor beta chains reported below all come from one sample, sequenced in a study of blood T cell repertoires in COVID-19. Produced via immunoSEQ multiplex PCR; TCRdb's table is partial and in-frame only. The sample holds some 700,000 clones, about nine tenths seen once. The sample taken for sequencing was peripheral blood. These receptors came from a woman aged 18-29 years with acute or convalescent COVID-19.

This CDR3 is CASSLPGVRKGNTEAFF. In DNA, the CDR3 is TGTGCCAGCAGCTTGCCAGGGGTCAGAAAGGGCAACACTGAAGCTTTCTTT. V and J are TRBV7-7 and TRBJ1-1; possible D gene TRBD1, 6 bases. The CDR3 runs 17 residues. V gave up 3 bases and J gave up 2 bases, with 19 bases separating them. Germline values: CDR1 SSHAT, CDR2 FNYEAQ (reference sequence).

The chain uses TRBV9 and TRBJ2-2, with a tentative D call TRBD1 (6 bases). Germline-derived CDR1 and CDR2 are SGDLS and YYNGEE. This CDR3 spans 16 amino acids. Trimming took off 0 bases at V and 3 bases at J, with 12 bases between the two ends. Here the CDR3 DNA reads TGTGCCAGCAGCGTAGAGGACAGCTCCTACACCGGGGAGCTGTTTTTT. It translates to CASSVEDSSYTGELFF. The full variable domain, with the rest looked up from reference TRBV9 and TRBJ2-2, is DSGVTQTPKHLITATGQRVTLRCSPRSGDLSVYWYQQSLDQGLQFLIQYYNGEERAKGNILERFSAQQFPDLHSELNLSSLELGDSALYFCASSVEDSSYTGELFFGEGSRLTVL.

Regarding this clone: Other DNA sequences in the same sample also yield this CDR3. The chain combines TRBV13 with TRBJ1-1, with D possibly TRBD1 on 5 matching bases. Germline assignment: CDR1 PRHDT and CDR2 FYEKMQ (reference sequence). The V end lost 2 bases, the J end lost 4 bases, and 5 bases lay between the germline ends. The CDR3 is 12 amino acids. The CDR3 sequence is CASSLQGTEAFF. Here the CDR3 DNA reads TGTGCCAGCAGCTTACAGGGCACTGAAGCTTTCTTT.

This clone occurred once. J is TRBJ2-1 and V is TRBV6-5; D might be TRBD2 (6 bases). Germline lookup yields CDR1 MNHEY and CDR2 SVGAGI. V was shortened by 2 bases and J by 5 bases, with 10 bases between the two germline ends. The CDR3 length is 14 residues. DNA for the CDR3: TGTGCCAGCAGTTACGTGGCGGGGCACAATGAGCAGTTCTTC. Translated: CASSYVAGHNEQFF.

This chain links TRBV2 with TRBJ2-7; 9 nucleotides line up with TRBD1. The CDR3 extends over 16 amino acids. The germline gives CDR1 SNHLY, CDR2 FYNNEI. The V segment lost 3 bases and the J segment 5 bases; nucleotides outside the gene matches: 11. CDR3 region: CASSEASGTGIDEQYF. The CDR3 DNA reads TGTGCCAGCAGTGAGGCCTCCGGGACAGGGATCGACGAGCAGTACTTC. The whole variable domain, filled in from reference TRBV2 and TRBJ2-7, reads EPEVTQTPSHQVTQMGQEVILRCVPISNHLYFYWYRQILGQKVEFLVSFYNNEISEKSEIFDDQFSVERPDGSNFTLKIRSTKLEDSAMYFCASSEASGTGIDEQYFGPGTRLTVT.

The chain joins TRBV27 to TRBJ1-2; 8 bases match TRBD1. This CDR3 region has 14 residues. Per the germline V gene, CDR1 is MNHEY and CDR2 is SMNVEV (reference sequence). V lost 5 bases, J lost 4 bases, and 6 bases stayed unmatched. The CDR3 loop is CASSPQDRAYGYTF. In nucleotides, the CDR3 is TGTGCCAGCAGTCCCCAGGACAGGGCCTATGGCTACACCTTC.

CDR3: CASSPTGADEQYF. CDR3 DNA: TGTGCCAGCAGCCCTACAGGGGCCGACGAGCAGTACTTC. The chain is built from TRBV5-4 and TRBJ2-7, with TRBD1 identical over 7 bases. The CDR3 has 13 amino acids. Germline V gives CDR1 SGHNT, CDR2 YYREEE (reference sequence). J lost 5 bases, V lost 4 bases, and 6 bases had no gene match.

The chain carries TRBV3-1 (or the pseudogene TRBV3-2) and TRBJ1-2, with a weak D call TRBD1 (6 bases). The CDR3 length is 15 residues. Germline CDR1 is LGHDT and CDR2 is YNNKEL (reference sequence). Trimming took 1 base from V and 4 from J, leaving 13 bases between them. The CDR3 nucleotides read TGTGCCAGCAGCCAAGGCCTGCCAGGGGCCTATGGCTACACCTTC. This encodes CASSQGLPGAYGYTF.

The CDR3 nucleotides read TGCGCCAGCAGCTTGGTCTCAGGTGTTAACTACGAGCAGTACTTC. Translation: CASSLVSGVNYEQYF. The chain joins TRBV5-1 to TRBJ2-7; D is unresolved. Germline values: CDR1 SGHRS, CDR2 YFSETQ. V dropped 0 bases and J dropped 3 bases, with 13 bases sitting between them. CDR3 length: 15 amino acids.

The chain is built from TRBV4-1 and TRBJ1-6; TRBD1 might be the D (5 bases). Germline CDR1 MGHRA, CDR2 YSYEKL. Deletions cut 2 bases from V and 8 bases from J, with 19 bases between. The CDR3 has 17 amino acids. CDR3 bases: TGCGCCAGCAGCCAACCCGGGGGGAGTAATTTGGATTCACCCCTCCACTTT. This codes for CASSQPGGSNLDSPLHF.